The rows below give T cell receptor beta chains drawn from one sample of a study of T cells in Graves' hyperthyroidism and ophthalmopathy. TCRdb re-called the multiplex PCR reads with MiXCR, one entry per CDR3 protein. The sample contains about 600,000 distinct CDR3 sequences, more than 15% of which appear only once. Material: blood. The receptors were gathered from a woman aged 40-49 years with Graves' ophthalmopathy. Each CDR3 is given with its conserved first and last residue. The order of the fields is J gene, V gene, CDR3 protein.

>TRBJ1-5|TRBV12-5
CASGLVRLGGLGQPQHF
>TRBJ1-6|TRBV20-1
CSARDRGAGSPLHF
>TRBJ1-1|TRBV20-1
CSARTGGRHFNTEAFF
>TRBJ2-6|TRBV5-6
CASSLETGGRGANVLTF
>TRBJ2-7|TRBV11-2
CASSLDPRAGVLEQYF
>TRBJ2-3|TRBV6-2/TRBV6-3
CASRRDGASTDTQYF
>TRBJ1-4|TRBV5-4
CASSLGGLTNEKLFF
>TRBJ2-1|TRBV27
CASMKAADNEQFF
>TRBJ2-5|TRBV20-1
CSASRPTGLGVGETQYF
>TRBJ2-3|TRBV20-1
CSARTVLAGNTDTQYF
>TRBJ2-5|TRBV18
CASSPTGLQETQYF
>TRBJ2-2|TRBV4-1
CASRLGAWRGDTGELFF
>TRBJ1-1|TRBV7-3
CARQGGNEAFF
>TRBJ1-1|TRBV5-6
CASSLAGTPHEAFF
>TRBJ2-5|TRBV9
CASSVGGYQETQYF
>TRBJ2-7|TRBV15
CATSPRTDGVNEQYF
>TRBJ2-3|TRBV5-6
CASSQGLAGGLYTDTQYF
>TRBJ1-1|TRBV24-1
CATPAGAMNTEAFF
>TRBJ2-7|TRBV11-2
CASSLIVRQGRLEQYF
>TRBJ1-4|TRBV6-1
CASRLDLTTNEKLFF